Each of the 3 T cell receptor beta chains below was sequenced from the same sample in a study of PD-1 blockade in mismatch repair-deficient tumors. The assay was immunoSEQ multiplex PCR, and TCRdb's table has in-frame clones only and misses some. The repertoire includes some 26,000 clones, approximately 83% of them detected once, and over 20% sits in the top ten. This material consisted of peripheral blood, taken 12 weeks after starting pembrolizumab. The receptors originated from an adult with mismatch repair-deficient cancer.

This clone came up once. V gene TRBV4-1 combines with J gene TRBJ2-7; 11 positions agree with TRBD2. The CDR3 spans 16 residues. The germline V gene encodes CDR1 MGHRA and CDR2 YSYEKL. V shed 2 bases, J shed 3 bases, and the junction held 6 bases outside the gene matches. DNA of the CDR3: TGCGCCAGCAGCCAAAAAGCCGGGACTAGCGGCTACGAGCAGTACTTC. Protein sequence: CASSQKAGTSGYEQYF.

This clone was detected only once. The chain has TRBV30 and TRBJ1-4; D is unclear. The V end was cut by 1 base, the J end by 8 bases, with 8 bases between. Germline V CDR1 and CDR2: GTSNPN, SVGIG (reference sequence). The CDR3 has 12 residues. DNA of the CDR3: TGTGCCTGGAGTGACCTAATGGAAAAACTGTTTTTT. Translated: CAWSDLMEKLFF. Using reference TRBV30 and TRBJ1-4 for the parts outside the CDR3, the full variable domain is SQTIHQWPATLVQPVGSPLSLECTVEGTSNPNLYWYRQAAGRGLQLLFYSVGIGQISSEVPQNLSASRPQDRQFILSSKKLLLSDSGFYLCAWSDLMEKLFFGSGTQLSVL.

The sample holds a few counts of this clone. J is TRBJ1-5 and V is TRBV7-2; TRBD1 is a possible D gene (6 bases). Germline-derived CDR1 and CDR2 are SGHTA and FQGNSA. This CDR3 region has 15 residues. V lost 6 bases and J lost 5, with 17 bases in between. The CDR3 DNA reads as TGTGCCAGCAGTTATACACAGGGAACGCATCAGCCCCAGCATTTT. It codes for CASSYTQGTHQPQHF.